The 30 T cell receptor beta chains below all came from one sample that was sequenced in a study of blood T cells in healthy people across ages. PCR was performed a second time for 7 to 11 cycles using a sample-barcoded 5' primer and a J-beta primer mix. Each CDR3 protein gets one entry after TCRdb re-called the 5' RACE reads with MiXCR. Here the sample spans about 1.6 million distinct CDR3 sequences, around 36% being singletons. Sequencing used blood. All receptors derive from a woman under 40 in good health.

CDR3 sequence (DNA): TGTGCCAGCAGCCTACCGACGGGCAATCAGCCCCAGCATTTT. It codes for CASSLPTGNQPQHF. The chain couples TRBV6-2 or TRBV6-3 to TRBJ1-5, with D unresolved. The V end was cut by 6 bases, the J end by 2 bases, with 11 bases between. The V gene's germline CDR1 is MNHEY and CDR2 SVGEGT. The CDR3 contains 14 residues.

In this sample, this clonotype turned up a few times. This rearrangement joins TRBV4-2 to TRBJ1-1, with 10 bases matching TRBD1. CDR1 and CDR2 (germline): LGHNA, YNFKEQ. Unmatched junction bases numbered 5, after V lost 1 base and J lost 0 bases. The CDR3 sequence is 17 residues long. The DNA for the CDR3 is TGTGCCAGCAGCCAAGGGGCCGGACAGGGGGTGAACACTGAAGCTTTCTTT. Residues: CASSQGAGQGVNTEAFF.

The chain joins TRBV20-1 to TRBJ2-3; D perhaps matches TRBD1 (6 bases). V was shortened by 7 bases and J by 2 bases, with 13 bases between the two germline ends. The germline V gene encodes CDR1 DFQATT and CDR2 SNEGSKA (reference sequence). This CDR3 contains 13 residues. CDR3 coding DNA: TGCAGTGTAAGGGGGTTTCTCACAGATACGCAGTATTTT. This gives the protein CSVRGFLTDTQYF.

This clonotype was seen repeatedly, ten times or more. This chain uses TRBV5-6 with TRBJ2-5, with 7 bases aligning to TRBD2. The CDR3 is made up of 15 amino acids. The germline CDR1 and CDR2 sequences are SGHDT and YYEEEE. V lost 4 bases to trimming and J lost 2 bases; unmatched junction nucleotides: 8. The CDR3 sequence: CASSGELARQETQYF. CDR3 nucleotides: TGTGCCAGCAGCGGGGAACTAGCGCGACAAGAGACCCAGTACTTC.

The rearrangement links TRBV7-9 to TRBJ2-7; 7 bases fit TRBD1. CDR3 size: 17 residues. In germline, CDR1 is SEHNR, CDR2 FQNEAQ (reference sequence). With 4 bases clipped from V and 3 bases from J, the junction kept 15 bases outside the gene matches. The CDR3 reads CASSSTVADRKYYEQYF. The DNA for the CDR3 is TGTGCCAGCAGCTCAACCGTGGCGGACAGGAAATACTACGAGCAGTACTTC.

The genes are TRBV7-3 and TRBJ2-4; no clear D. The CDR3 length is 13 residues. V was shortened by 2 bases and J by 5 bases, with 7 bases between the two germline ends. The V gene's germline CDR1 is SGHTA and CDR2 FQGTGA. The CDR3 is CASSLGSENIQYF. The CDR3 DNA reads TGTGCCAGCAGCTTAGGCAGCGAAAACATTCAGTACTTC.

The chain uses TRBV20-1 and TRBJ2-1, with 8 positions matching TRBD2. This CDR3 contains 14 residues. Germline values: CDR1 DFQATT, CDR2 SNEGSKA (reference sequence). V was clipped by 8 bases and J by 4 bases; unmatched bases: 10. The CDR3 region has the DNA TGCAGTACCGGGGGGGCGTCTGTATACAATGAGCAGTTCTTC. Translated, it gives CSTGGASVYNEQFF.

This clonotype was recorded many times. The chain uses TRBV27 and TRBJ1-2; no firm D call. Germline V gene lookup returns CDR1 MNHEY and CDR2 SMNVEV (reference sequence). Trimming pared 0 bases from V and 4 bases from J, leaving 9 bases between. CDR3 length: 14 residues. CDR3 protein: CASSLSGPGYGYTF. The CDR3 region has the DNA TGTGCCAGCAGTTTATCAGGGCCGGGCTATGGCTACACCTTC.

Turning to this clonotype: One junction end disagrees with the germline gene, perhaps due to a read error. J is TRBJ1-2 and V is TRBV12-3 or TRBV12-4; possible D gene TRBD1, 6 bases. This CDR3 comprises 16 residues. The CDR3 region is CASSPLGGRAGDGCTF. CDR3 bases: TGTGCCAGCAGTCCCCTGGGGGGCAGGGCTGGTGATGGCTGCACCTTC.

This clonotype was picked up a small number of times. V usage is TRBV4-2 and J usage is TRBJ2-1; no clear D. The V end was cut by 5 bases, the J end by 8 bases, with 19 bases between. Germline CDR1 reads LGHNA; CDR2 reads YNFKEQ. CDR3 size: 15 residues. The CDR3 sequence is CASSTTLADYDEQFF. The CDR3 DNA is TGTGCCAGCAGCACCACATTAGCTGATTACGATGAGCAGTTCTTC.

This clonotype has more than one count but fewer than ten. This chain joins TRBV12-3 or TRBV12-4 and TRBJ2-1; D could derive from TRBD1 or TRBD2 (5 bases each). Trimming stripped 1 base from V and 3 bases from J, with 16 bases between. This CDR3 contains 17 residues. For the CDR3, the DNA is TGTGCCAGCAGTTTAGGTATACCGGGACCCAACTACAATGAGCAGTTCTTC. Protein sequence: CASSLGIPGPNYNEQFF.

V gene TRBV6-5 combines with J gene TRBJ1-6, with D uncertain. Germline V gives CDR1 MNHEY, CDR2 SVGAGI. The CDR3 spans 16 residues. The germline V and J ends were trimmed by 6 bases and 0 bases, with 12 bases remaining between them. The CDR3 loop is CASSRRGSSYNSPLHF. In DNA form, the CDR3 reads TGTGCCAGCAGCCGTAGAGGAAGCTCCTATAATTCACCCCTCCACTTT.

The table lists this clonotype with a few counts. The V gene is TRBV2, the J gene TRBJ2-3; D possibly matches TRBD1 or TRBD2 (5 bases each). The CDR3 length is 14 residues. Trimming shortened V by 1 base and J by 7 bases, and 12 bases separated the two germline ends. Germline CDR1 and CDR2: SNHLY and FYNNEI. The CDR3 bases are TGTGCCAGCAGTGAAGGGGGACCCGTTCATACGCAGTATTTT. As protein: CASSEGGPVHTQYF.

The CDR3: CASSTGGTSTPLEQYF. CDR3 DNA sequence: TGCGCCAGCAGTACTGGAGGGACTAGTACCCCGCTCGAGCAGTACTTC. The chain is built from TRBV5-1 and TRBJ2-7; 8 bases line up with TRBD2. There are 16 residues in the CDR3. Germline V lookup: CDR1 SGHRS, CDR2 YFSETQ. The V segment lost 5 bases and the J segment 6 bases; nucleotides outside the gene matches: 16.

This sequence joins TRBV19 and TRBJ2-7, with unresolved D. V dropped 6 bases and J dropped 3 bases, with 21 bases sitting between them. Germline loops: CDR1 LNHDA, CDR2 SQIVND (reference sequence). The CDR3 length is 16 residues. The CDR3 DNA sequence: TGTGCCAGTAGCAATCTAGAGATCGGAGTTAACTACGAGCAGTACTTC. This codes for CASSNLEIGVNYEQYF.

This chain links TRBV6-5 with TRBJ2-7; D unresolved. The germline V and J ends were trimmed by 1 base and 5 bases, with 15 bases remaining between them. The CDR3 is 15 residues long. Germline CDR1 reads MNHEY; CDR2 reads SVGAGI. The DNA for the CDR3 is TGTGCCAGCAGTTACTTCGCCCTCTGGCTCCACGAGCAGTACTTC. It yields the protein CASSYFALWLHEQYF.

This clonotype has just a few counts. This chain connects TRBV12-3 or TRBV12-4 to TRBJ1-5; D gene ambiguous. The CDR3 has 13 residues. Trimming removed 3 bases at V and 4 bases at J, with 7 bases between. CDR3 amino acids: CASSFSENQPQHF. CDR3 sequence (DNA): TGTGCCAGCAGTTTTTCAGAGAATCAGCCCCAGCATTTT.

J is TRBJ2-2 and V is TRBV7-9; maybe TRBD1 (6 bases). Germline-derived CDR1 and CDR2 are SEHNR and FQNEAQ (reference sequence). This CDR3 comprises 16 residues. V lost 5 bases, J lost 1 base, and 14 bases lay in between. The CDR3 region is CASSRWDTKNTGELFF. DNA for the CDR3: TGTGCCAGCAGCCGGTGGGACACGAAGAACACCGGGGAGCTGTTTTTT.

CDR3 DNA sequence: TGTGCCAGCAGCTTTGACTGGGATTCTAGGGCCAACGTCCTGACTTTC. Translating gives CASSFDWDSRANVLTF. The chain uses TRBV7-2 and TRBJ2-6, with unresolved D. The CDR3 has 16 residues. Germline V gene lookup returns CDR1 SGHTA and CDR2 FQGNSA. The V and J ends lost 3 bases and 5 bases respectively, with 14 bases between them. Full variable domain (missing parts from reference TRBV7-2 and TRBJ2-6): GAGVSQSPSNKVTEKGKDVELRCDPISGHTALYWYRQSLGQGLEFLIYFQGNSAPDKSGLPSDRFSAERTGGSVSTLTIQRTQQEDSAVYLCASSFDWDSRANVLTFGAGSRLTVL.

The chain uses TRBV15 and TRBJ2-3; D gene ambiguous. Trimming took 9 bases from V and 0 from J, leaving 10 bases between them. There are 13 residues in the CDR3. Germline CDR1 is LNHNV and CDR2 is YYDKDF (reference sequence). Here the CDR3 DNA reads TGTGCCACTACGTCCTCTAGCACAGATACGCAGTATTTT. Residues: CATTSSSTDTQYF.

The chain couples TRBV7-9 to TRBJ2-1; the match to TRBD1 covers 11 bases. Germline CDR1 is SEHNR and CDR2 is FQNEAQ (reference sequence). J lost 4 bases, V lost 2 bases, and 7 bases had no gene match. There are 17 residues in the CDR3. CDR3 loop: CASSLNPRDRGYNEQFF. The CDR3 nucleotides read TGTGCCAGCAGCTTAAACCCCCGGGACAGGGGGTACAATGAGCAGTTCTTC.

This clonotype came up a few times. V and J are TRBV20-1 and TRBJ2-5; possible D gene TRBD1, 5 bases. The length of the CDR3 is 13 residues. The V gene lost 3 bases and the J gene lost 11 bases, with 19 bases spanning the gap. Germline CDR1 reads DFQATT; CDR2 reads SNEGSKA (reference sequence). The CDR3 DNA reads as TGCAGTGCTAGTGGGCTAGGGGATTTGGAGCAGTACTTC. Protein: CSASGLGDLEQYF.

The chain uses TRBV10-3 and TRBJ1-2; D is ambiguous. This CDR3 is 13 amino acids long. Trimming stripped 0 bases from V and 4 bases from J, with 6 bases between. Germline-derived CDR1 and CDR2 are ENHRY and SYGVKD. CDR3 amino acids: CAISESTLYGYTF. As DNA, the CDR3 is TGTGCCATCAGTGAGTCAACTCTCTATGGCTACACCTTC.

The rearrangement uses TRBV5-1 and TRBJ1-6; TRBD1 matches 8 bases. The CDR3 spans 14 residues. CDR1 and CDR2 (germline): SGHRS, YFSETQ. Trimming removed 4 bases from V and 10 bases from J; junction bases left unmatched: 7. This chain's CDR3 is CASSADRGRSPLHF. CDR3 coding DNA: TGCGCCAGCAGCGCCGACAGGGGTCGATCACCCCTCCACTTT. The variable domain in full, completed from reference TRBV5-1 and TRBJ1-6, reads KAGVTQTPRYLIKTRGQQVTLSCSPISGHRSVSWYQQTPGQGLQFLFEYFSETQRNKGNFPGRFSGRQFSNSRSEMNVSTLELGDSALYLCASSADRGRSPLHFGNGTRLTVT.

A remark on this clonotype: One end of the junction fails to match germline, which may point to a read error. DNA for the CDR3: TGTGCCAGCAGGCAAGGGGCCTCTGGGGCCAACGTCCTGACTTTC. Translated, it gives CASRQGASGANVLTF. The V and J genes are TRBV3-1 and TRBJ2-6, with D perhaps matching TRBD1 (5 bases). CDR3 length equals 15 residues. Germline V lookup: CDR1 LGHDT, CDR2 YNNKEL (reference sequence).

This chain joins TRBV29-1 and TRBJ2-5, with 8 bases identical to TRBD2. The CDR3 extends over 13 amino acids. V gave up 8 bases and J gave up 1 base; unmatched junction bases: 6. The germline V gene has CDR1 SQVTM and CDR2 ANQGSEA. CDR3 sequence (DNA): TGCAGCTCTGGAGCGGGGGCCCAAGAGACCCAGTACTTC. It codes for CSSGAGAQETQYF.

The chain recombines TRBV20-1 with TRBJ1-1, with D possibly being TRBD1 (6 bases). CDR1 is DFQATT, CDR2 SNEGSKA, per germline (reference sequence). V lost 6 bases to trimming and J lost 0 bases, with 14 bases between them. The CDR3 has 14 amino acids. CDR3 nucleotide sequence: TGCAGTGCAGGGGGATGGCCTATGAACACTGAAGCTTTCTTT. Its protein product is CSAGGWPMNTEAFF.

This clonotype was observed many times. The V gene is TRBV27, the J gene TRBJ1-5; D call uncertain. V was pared by 5 bases and J by 4 bases, with 9 bases between. The V gene's germline CDR1 is MNHEY and CDR2 SMNVEV (reference sequence). This CDR3 spans 13 amino acids. The CDR3 DNA reads TGTGCCAGCAGTGTTAGAGAGAATCAGCCCCAGCATTTT. It specifies CASSVRENQPQHF.

In its sample, this clonotype was seen a few times. The chain has TRBV28 and TRBJ2-7; 9 nucleotides line up with TRBD2. V dropped 6 bases and J dropped 0; count of bases not matched to a gene: 6. This CDR3 spans 15 amino acids. CDR1 MDHEN and CDR2 SYDVKM come from the germline V gene. The CDR3 is CASSLSGSSSYEQYF. The DNA of the CDR3 is TGTGCCAGCAGCCTTAGCGGGAGCAGCTCCTACGAGCAGTACTTC.

The table lists this clonotype with a count of one. V is TRBV27 and J is TRBJ2-1; D is perhaps TRBD2 (6 bases). Trimming cost V 0 bases and J 8 bases, with 11 bases left between them. The germline gives CDR1 MNHEY, CDR2 SMNVEV (reference sequence). The CDR3 extends over 14 amino acids. CDR3: CASSLSVGGDEQFF. The CDR3 nucleotides are TGTGCCAGCAGTTTATCGGTAGGAGGGGATGAGCAGTTCTTC.